This entry lists 7 T cell receptor beta chains sequenced from one sample in a study of sequential checkpoint blockade in melanoma. Treatment described: randomized to nivolumab then ipilimumab (arm A) or the reverse (arm B). Generated by immunoSEQ multiplex PCR, the TCRdb table keeps only in-frame clones and is missing some. This sample yields more than 25,000 clones, of which approximately 88% are seen a single time; about 15% belongs to the top ten. The specimen was CD8+ T cells sorted from blood (inferred from file names), collected from a patient given nivolumab and ipilimumab in sequence. The receptors derive from a human donor with melanoma.

This rearrangement joins TRBV27 to TRBJ2-3; TRBD2 matches 9 bases. Trimming at V came to 5 bases and at J to 2 bases, leaving 8 bases not matched to a gene. Germline CDR1 reads MNHEY; CDR2 reads SMNVEV (reference sequence). The CDR3 extends over 16 amino acids. CDR3 DNA: TGTGCCAGCAGTAAACCTAGCGGGGCCTACACAGATACGCAGTATTTT. Residues: CASSKPSGAYTDTQYF.

This rearrangement joins TRBV28 to TRBJ2-6; D unresolved. Germline V lookup: CDR1 MDHEN, CDR2 SYDVKM. The V end was cut by 6 bases, the J end by 2 bases, with 14 bases between. This CDR3 contains 16 residues. CDR3 nucleotides: TGTGCCAGCAGCTTCCCGGGTCTCACTGGGGCCAACGTCCTGACTTTC. It is translated as CASSFPGLTGANVLTF. Looking up the rest from reference TRBV28 and TRBJ2-6 gives the full variable domain: DVKVTQSSRYLVKRTGEKVFLECVQDMDHENMFWYRQDPGLGLRLIYFSYDVKMKEKGDIPEGYSVSREKKERFSLILESASTNQTSMYLCASSFPGLTGANVLTFGAGSRLTVL.

V and J are TRBV9 and TRBJ1-1; D is perhaps TRBD1 (5 bases). The CDR3 covers 14 residues. Germline CDR1 reads SGDLS; CDR2 reads YYNGEE. The germline V and J ends were trimmed by 6 bases and 0 bases, with 12 bases remaining between them. This CDR3 is CASNSGHLNTEAFF. CDR3 coding DNA: TGTGCCAGCAATAGTGGACATTTGAACACTGAAGCTTTCTTT.

This clone is termed medium-sized. The chain joins TRBV2 to TRBJ1-1; 11 nucleotides match TRBD1. The V segment lost 3 bases and the J segment 5 bases; nucleotides outside the gene matches: 11. Germline CDR1 and CDR2: SNHLY and FYNNEI. The CDR3 loop spans 17 amino acids. Written as DNA, the CDR3 is TGTGCCAGCAGTGATAGGACAGGGGGCGTGTTGGGTACTGAAGCTTTCTTT. Translated: CASSDRTGGVLGTEAFF. The complete variable domain, with remaining parts taken from reference TRBV2 and TRBJ1-1, reads EPEVTQTPSHQVTQMGQEVILRCVPISNHLYFYWYRQILGQKVEFLVSFYNNEISEKSEIFDDQFSVERPDGSNFTLKIRSTKLEDSAMYFCASSDRTGGVLGTEAFFGQGTRLTVV.

This chain connects TRBV19 to TRBJ1-1; D ambiguous. V was shortened by 5 bases and J by 0 bases, with 16 bases between the two germline ends. Germline CDR1 reads LNHDA; CDR2 reads SQIVND (reference sequence). The CDR3 spans 16 residues. CDR3 nucleotides: TGTGCCAGTAGTCTCAACCCCCCAGATATGAACACTGAAGCTTTCTTT. This encodes CASSLNPPDMNTEAFF.

This chain joins TRBV7-6 and TRBJ1-1; 7 bases agree with TRBD1. With 5 bases clipped from V and 0 bases from J, the junction kept 12 bases outside the gene matches. Germline V gives CDR1 SGHVS, CDR2 FNYEAQ. The CDR3 has 17 amino acids. The CDR3 region is CASSQSPGQAMNTEAFF. DNA for the CDR3: TGTGCCAGCAGCCAATCTCCAGGACAGGCAATGAACACTGAAGCTTTCTTT.

The count of this clone is one. The chain has TRBV4-1 and TRBJ1-1; TRBD1 might be the D (6 bases). The V and J ends lost 0 bases and 1 base respectively, with 9 bases between them. The CDR3 runs 15 residues. Germline assignment: CDR1 MGHRA and CDR2 YSYEKL. The DNA of the CDR3 is TGCGCCAGCAGCCAAGAAGACAGGCAGAACACTGAAGCTTTCTTT. It specifies CASSQEDRQNTEAFF.